The clone carrying this T cell receptor (beta chain) was observed many times. Its antigen is undetermined. The sample is drawn from a study of neurological immune-mediated disorders. The CDR3 runs to 16 residues. The V and J ends lost 0 bases and 3 bases, in that order; junction bases with no gene match: 4. The germline CDR1 and CDR2 sequences are SGDLS and YYNGEE. TCRdb reprocessed the 5' RACE reads with MiXCR, giving one entry per CDR3 protein. There are around 130,000 distinct CDR3 sequences in the sample; roughly 3.2% occur only once, and around 1.2% lies in the top ten. Study-wide points: As far as clinical or MRI features were concerned, none was associated with the multiple sclerosis repertoire cluster. A possible signature appeared as one related-CDR3 cluster, in which phylogenetic grouping placed the repertoires of 18 of 34 multiple sclerosis patients.

The receptor was isolated from a woman aged 25 to 45 with multiple sclerosis. This chain uses TRBV9 with TRBJ2-2; 8 bases match TRBD2. Sequenced input: PBMCs. The CDR3 DNA sequence: TGTGCCAGCAGCGTAGTGTCGGGAGGGGACACCGGGGAGCTGTTTTTT. Translation: CASSVVSGGDTGELFF.